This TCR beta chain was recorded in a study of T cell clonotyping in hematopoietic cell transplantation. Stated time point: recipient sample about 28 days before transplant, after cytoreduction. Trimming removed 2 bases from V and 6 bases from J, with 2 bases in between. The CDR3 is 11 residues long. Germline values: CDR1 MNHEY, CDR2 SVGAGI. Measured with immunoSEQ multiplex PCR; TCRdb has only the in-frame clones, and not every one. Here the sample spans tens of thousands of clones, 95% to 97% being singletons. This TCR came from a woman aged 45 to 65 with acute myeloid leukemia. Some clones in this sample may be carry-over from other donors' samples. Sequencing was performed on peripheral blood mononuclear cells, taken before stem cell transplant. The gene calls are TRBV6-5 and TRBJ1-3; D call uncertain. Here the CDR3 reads CASSYLNTIYF. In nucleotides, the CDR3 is TGTGCCAGCAGTTACCTAAACACCATATATTTT.